This TCR beta chain was documented in a study of blood T cell repertoires in COVID-19. About the study: Sites across the United States, Italy and Spain contributed samples from acute and convalescent COVID-19. T cells, B-cell-depleted T cells, or PBMCs provided the cDNA or gDNA that served as material.

The germline V and J ends were trimmed by 3 bases and 6 bases, with 12 bases remaining between them. This CDR3 is built from 14 residues. The V gene's germline CDR1 is SGHTA and CDR2 FQGNSA. Original data processing: Estimates of nucleated cell counts were drawn from the amplification of reference gene primers. TCRdb's copy holds only in-frame clones and misses some; the assay was immunoSEQ multiplex PCR. The V and J calls and the clone size are those of that table, but D and trimming were determined from the DNA. The profile shows 150,000 or so clones, over 75% of them singletons. The receptor was isolated from a human donor in a cohort sampled during active COVID-19. The gene calls are TRBV7-2 and TRBJ1-3, with a possible D match to TRBD1 (6 bases). The specimen sequenced was peripheral blood. The CDR3 loop reads CASSFTGTINTIYF. As DNA, the CDR3 is TGTGCCAGCAGCTTTACAGGGACTATAAACACCATATATTTT.